Listed below are T cell receptor beta chains from one sample, sequenced in a study of T cell repertoires in cytomegalovirus infection. Antigen specificity for these receptors is unknown. In TCRdb, the reads were re-called with MiXCR into one record per CDR3 protein. Here the sample spans hundreds of thousands of distinct CDR3 sequences, approximately 30% being singletons. This specimen was cultured CD8+ T cells from PBMCs, taken from culture after CMV antigen stimulation. The receptor source for this set is a human donor in good health (CMV status not recorded). Some clones in this sample may be carry-over from other donors' samples. CDR3s include the opening cysteine and the closing phenylalanine or tryptophan. Each record gives: D gene, V gene, J gene, clone size, CDR3 DNA, CDR3 protein. The D gene is left open where the match is weak. For some rows the clone size is stated as once, few or many, or as a class when expanded; others skip it.

D: TRBD1
V: TRBV19
J: TRBJ1-5
size: -
DNA: TGTGCCAGTAGTATTGGGACAGAGCGCGGGAGCAATCAGCCCCAGCATTTT
CDR3: CASSIGTERGSNQPQHF

D: TRBD1
V: TRBV10-3
J: TRBJ1-4
size: -
DNA: TGTGCCATCAGGACAGGGAGTACCCTTAATGAAAAACTGTTTTTT
CDR3: CAIRTGSTLNEKLFF

D: -
V: TRBV11-2
J: TRBJ2-3
size: few
DNA: TGTGCCAGCAGCCCAAAGCCTGGGCCTAGCACAGATACGCAGTATTTT
CDR3: CASSPKPGPSTDTQYF

D: TRBD2
V: TRBV2
J: TRBJ2-1
size: -
DNA: TGTGCCAGCAGTGAAGCGACTGGGGGACTAGCGGGGGGGACGAATGAGCAGTTCTTC
CDR3: CASSEATGGLAGGTNEQFF

D: -
V: TRBV27
J: TRBJ1-4
size: -
DNA: TGTGCCAGCAGTCATTATACAGGACGGCCGTTTAATGAAAAACTGTTTTTT
CDR3: CASSHYTGRPFNEKLFF

D: TRBD2
V: TRBV6-5
J: TRBJ2-3
size: -
DNA: TGTGCCAGCAGTCCCTTTGCGGGGGGGGAGGGAAATACGCAGTATTTT
CDR3: CASSPFAGGEGNTQYF

D: TRBD1
V: TRBV7-9
J: TRBJ2-3
size: -
DNA: TGTGCCAGCAGAATAATGGACAGGGCCTACACAGATACGCAGTATTTT
CDR3: CASRIMDRAYTDTQYF

D: TRBD1
V: TRBV7-6
J: TRBJ2-3
size: -
DNA: TGTGCCAGCAGCTGGGTGGACAGGACGTATAGCACAGATACGCAGTATTTT
CDR3: CASSWVDRTYSTDTQYF

D: -
V: TRBV20-1
J: TRBJ1-6
size: -
DNA: TGCAGTGCTAGCTTTTCTGGGGCCTACTATAATTCACCCCTCCACTTT
CDR3: CSASFSGAYYNSPLHF

D: TRBD1
V: TRBV23-1
J: TRBJ1-6
size: -
DNA: TGCGCCGGCCTGACAGGGGGCGGTTATAATTCACCCCTCCACTTT
CDR3: CAGLTGGGYNSPLHF

D: TRBD2
V: TRBV2
J: TRBJ2-5
size: few
DNA: TGTGCCAGCAGTGAGGGACTAGTGGGAGAGACCCAGTACTTC
CDR3: CASSEGLVGETQYF

D: TRBD2
V: TRBV4-1
J: TRBJ2-1
size: many
DNA: TGCGCCAGCAGCCAAGTACCAGCGGGGGGGCGGAGTGAGCAGTTCTTC
CDR3: CASSQVPAGGRSEQFF

D: -
V: TRBV27
J: TRBJ2-3
size: -
DNA: TGTGCCAGCAGTTTCCCCCTAACGGGAGATACGCAGTATTTT
CDR3: CASSFPLTGDTQYF

D: -
V: TRBV2
J: TRBJ1-5
size: few
DNA: TGTGCCAGCACTTGGGGTACTCAGCCCCAGCATTTT
CDR3: CASTWGTQPQHF

D: -
V: TRBV4-1
J: TRBJ2-5
size: -
DNA: TGCGCCAGCAGCCGAGTCGTGGGGGGGCCCCAAGAGACCCAGTACTTC
CDR3: CASSRVVGGPQETQYF

D: TRBD2
V: TRBV2
J: TRBJ2-1
size: -
DNA: TGTGCCAGCAGTGAAGCGCTTAGCGGGGGGAAGGGACTAAATGAGCAGTTCTTC
CDR3: CASSEALSGGKGLNEQFF

D: -
V: TRBV6-1
J: TRBJ2-7
size: few
DNA: TGTGCCAGCAGTGAAAAGGACAGAGCGACCTACGAGCAGTACTTC
CDR3: CASSEKDRATYEQYF

D: TRBD2
V: TRBV27
J: TRBJ2-1
size: few
DNA: TGTGCCAGCAGTCTAAGACTAGCGGGTGTTACGAATGAGCAGTTCTTC
CDR3: CASSLRLAGVTNEQFF

D: -
V: TRBV27
J: TRBJ2-1
size: -
DNA: TGTGCCAGCAGTACTACAGGGTGGGGTGAGCAGTTCTTC
CDR3: CASSTTGWGEQFF

D: TRBD2
V: TRBV10-2
J: TRBJ2-1
size: -
DNA: TGCGCCAACAGTGTGGGACTCCCGGGAGGCGATGAGCAGTTCTTC
CDR3: CANSVGLPGGDEQFF

D: -
V: TRBV6-5
J: TRBJ2-7
size: few
DNA: TGTGCCAGCTCGGAGGACAGCCGCTACGAGCAGTACTTC
CDR3: CASSEDSRYEQYF

D: TRBD1
V: TRBV18
J: TRBJ1-6
size: few
DNA: TGTGCCAGCTCACCATTGGGACAGGACCTTAATTCACCCCTCCACTTT
CDR3: CASSPLGQDLNSPLHF

D: TRBD2
V: TRBV18
J: TRBJ2-2
size: many
DNA: TGTGCCAGCTCACGTCGGGGGGGACTGAACACCGGGGAGCTGTTTTTT
CDR3: CASSRRGGLNTGELFF

D: -
V: TRBV29-1
J: TRBJ1-3
size: -
DNA: TGCAGCGTTGAAGGGTCGAGGTCTGACTCTGGAAACACCATATATTTT
CDR3: CSVEGSRSDSGNTIYF

D: TRBD1
V: TRBV7-9
J: TRBJ2-4
size: -
DNA: TGTGCCAGCAGCTCCCGAGAGACAGGGCCCAAAAACATTCAGTACTTC
CDR3: CASSSRETGPKNIQYF

D: TRBD1
V: TRBV12-3/TRBV12-4
J: TRBJ2-4
size: few
DNA: TGTGCCAGCAGTATCAACACAGGGGGTAGAAACATTCAGTACTTC
CDR3: CASSINTGGRNIQYF

D: -
V: TRBV6-5
J: TRBJ2-1
size: once
DNA: TGTGCCAGCAGTGACCCTTGGAGCTGGGGTTGCAATGAGCAGTTCTTC
CDR3: CASSDPWSWGCNEQFF

D: -
V: TRBV4-3
J: TRBJ1-1
size: -
DNA: TGCGCCAGCAGCCAAGGAAGCGGTATAGAACAGTACACTGAAGCTTTCTTT
CDR3: CASSQGSGIEQYTEAFF

D: -
V: TRBV28
J: TRBJ1-5
size: -
DNA: TGTGCCAGCAGCCGAGACCGAAACTATAGCAATCAGCCCCAGCATTTT
CDR3: CASSRDRNYSNQPQHF

D: -
V: TRBV27
J: TRBJ1-1
size: few
DNA: TGTGCCAGCAGTCAGATGACTTCGGGGACTGAAGCTTTCTTT
CDR3: CASSQMTSGTEAFF

D: -
V: TRBV12-3/TRBV12-4
J: TRBJ1-1
size: few
DNA: TGTGCCAGCAATCCATCAGGGGTAAGGGGAACTTTCTTT
CDR3: CASNPSGVRGTFF

D: TRBD1
V: TRBV7-2
J: TRBJ1-5
size: many
DNA: TGTGCCAGCAGCTCGGGACAGGGAAGACAGCCCCAGCATTTT
CDR3: CASSSGQGRQPQHF

D: -
V: TRBV13
J: TRBJ1-2
size: few
DNA: TGTGCCAGCAGCTTCCACGGGTCCCCCGTCGGCTATGGCTACACCTTC
CDR3: CASSFHGSPVGYGYTF

D: -
V: TRBV7-6
J: TRBJ2-7
size: -
DNA: TGTGCCAGCAGTTCCGGACGGGGTTACGAGCAGTACTTC
CDR3: CASSSGRGYEQYF

D: TRBD1
V: TRBV12-3/TRBV12-4
J: TRBJ1-2
size: few
DNA: TGTGCCAGCAGTTTGGGACACTCATCCGGGACAGGGCTGCCGTCGGACACCTTC
CDR3: CASSLGHSSGTGLPSDTF

D: TRBD1
V: TRBV5-4
J: TRBJ2-2
size: -
DNA: TGTGCCAGCGCCGGGACAGGGGGTATCACCGGGGAGCTGTTTTTT
CDR3: CASAGTGGITGELFF

D: -
V: TRBV19
J: TRBJ1-1
size: -
DNA: TGTGCCAGTAGTACACAGGTTCACACTGAAGCTTTCTTT
CDR3: CASSTQVHTEAFF

D: -
V: TRBV14
J: TRBJ2-5
size: few
DNA: TGTGCCAGCAGCCAAGATATGAGTAGCTGGGAGACCCAGTACTTC
CDR3: CASSQDMSSWETQYF

D: -
V: TRBV7-9
J: TRBJ1-1
size: -
DNA: TGTGCCAGCAGCTCCCCTTTATTTCTTACTGAAGCTTTCTTT
CDR3: CASSSPLFLTEAFF

D: TRBD1
V: TRBV4-1
J: TRBJ2-7
size: few
DNA: TGCGCCAGCAGCCAAGACGGTGATGTACCGGGACAGGGGGCTCACGAGCAGTACTTC
CDR3: CASSQDGDVPGQGAHEQYF

D: -
V: TRBV5-1
J: TRBJ1-1
size: -
DNA: TGCGCCAGCAGCTTGGCCAGGATGGGAGGACTTGAAGCTTTCTTT
CDR3: CASSLARMGGLEAFF

D: TRBD2
V: TRBV28
J: TRBJ2-5
size: many
DNA: TGTGCCAGCAGGTTCCGACTAGCGGGGTGGGAGACCCAGTACTTC
CDR3: CASRFRLAGWETQYF

D: -
V: TRBV7-4
J: TRBJ2-1
size: -
DNA: TGTGCCAGCAGCCCACCGACAGAAAAATCCTGCAATGAGCAGTTCTTC
CDR3: CASSPPTEKSCNEQFF

D: TRBD1
V: TRBV7-9
J: TRBJ1-4
size: few
DNA: TGTGCCAGCAGCTTACCCGGGACAGAGGTACGAGAAAAACTGTTTTTT
CDR3: CASSLPGTEVREKLFF

D: -
V: TRBV12-3/TRBV12-4
J: TRBJ2-5
size: many
DNA: TGTGCCAGCAGTCCGGAAAAACTGGGGCCGGAGACCCAGTACTTC
CDR3: CASSPEKLGPETQYF

D: TRBD2
V: TRBV20-1
J: TRBJ2-3
size: -
DNA: TGCAGTGCTAGAGATCTGGACCCGGGGGGGCCTTTAGATGATACGCAGTATTTT
CDR3: CSARDLDPGGPLDDTQYF

D: TRBD2
V: TRBV11-2
J: TRBJ2-5
size: few
DNA: TGTGCCAGCAGCTTTCTAGCGGGGAGACAAGAGACCCAGTACTTC
CDR3: CASSFLAGRQETQYF

D: -
V: TRBV27
J: TRBJ1-1
size: few
DNA: TGTGCCAGCAGTTTATTTAGGCAGGGTGAAGCTTTCTTT
CDR3: CASSLFRQGEAFF

D: TRBD1
V: TRBV7-9
J: TRBJ2-7
size: -
DNA: TGTGCCAGCAGCCCCCCTCGGGACAGCTCTCCCTACGAGCAGTACTTC
CDR3: CASSPPRDSSPYEQYF

D: TRBD1
V: TRBV5-5
J: TRBJ1-5
size: few
DNA: TGTGCCAGCAGCTTGCCATTCGGCCCCGGGACAGGGAGTGATCAGCCCCAGCATTTT
CDR3: CASSLPFGPGTGSDQPQHF

D: -
V: TRBV12-3/TRBV12-4
J: TRBJ1-5
size: -
DNA: TGTGCCAGCAGTCCCTGGGGCTACAAGGAAGGCAATCAGCCCCAGCATTTT
CDR3: CASSPWGYKEGNQPQHF